This T cell receptor beta chain appears in the sequencing data of a study of blood T cell repertoires in COVID-19. Study background: Acute and convalescent COVID-19 samples came from the United States, Italy and Spain. The analysed material was cDNA or gDNA that came from T cells, B-cell-depleted T cells, or PBMCs.

Study processing details: The authors estimated nucleated cell counts from reference gene primer amplification. TCRdb's copy holds only in-frame clones and misses some; the assay was immunoSEQ multiplex PCR. The V and J calls and clone size were taken over from that table, and D and trimming were inferred from the DNA. The sample carries 130,000 to 150,000 clones, about 83% recorded once. The CDR3 extends over 13 amino acids. Trimming cost V 5 bases and J 7 bases; bases outside gene matches: 6. CDR1 is SGHRS and CDR2 is YFSETQ in the germline V gene. Input material: peripheral blood. The receptor was isolated from a woman between 45 and 65 years old with active or convalescent COVID-19. V usage is TRBV5-1 and J usage is TRBJ2-1, with 7 bases identical to TRBD2. The CDR3 region is CASRREYPNEQFF. The CDR3 DNA reads as TGCGCCAGCAGGCGGGAGTATCCAAATGAGCAGTTCTTC.